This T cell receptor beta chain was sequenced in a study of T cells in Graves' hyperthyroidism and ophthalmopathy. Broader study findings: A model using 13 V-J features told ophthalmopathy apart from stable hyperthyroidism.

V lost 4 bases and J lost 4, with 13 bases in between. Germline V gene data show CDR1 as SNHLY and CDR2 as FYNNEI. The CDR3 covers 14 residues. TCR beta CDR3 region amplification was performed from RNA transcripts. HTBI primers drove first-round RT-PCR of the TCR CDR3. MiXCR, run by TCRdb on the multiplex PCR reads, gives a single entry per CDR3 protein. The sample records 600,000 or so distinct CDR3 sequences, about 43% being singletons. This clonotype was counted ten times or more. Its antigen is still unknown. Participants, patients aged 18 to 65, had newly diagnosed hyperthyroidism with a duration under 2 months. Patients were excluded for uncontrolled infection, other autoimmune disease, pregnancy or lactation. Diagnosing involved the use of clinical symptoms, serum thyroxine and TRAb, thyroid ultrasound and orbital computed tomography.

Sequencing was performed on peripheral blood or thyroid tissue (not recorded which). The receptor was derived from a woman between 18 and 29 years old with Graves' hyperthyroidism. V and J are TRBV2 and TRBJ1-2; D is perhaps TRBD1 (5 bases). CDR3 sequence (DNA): TGTGCCAGCAGTGTAGGGGACCCCACCTATGGCTACACCTTC. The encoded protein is CASSVGDPTYGYTF.